Listed below are T cell receptor beta chains from one sample, sequenced in a study of patients and donors after allogeneic stem cell transplantation. A single record per CDR3 protein comes from TCRdb applying MiXCR to the RT-PCR reads. The data show about a million distinct CDR3 sequences, roughly 17% seen once. Sample: blood, either unsorted or a sorted T cell fraction (not recorded which). The receptors were sampled from a human donor who was either an allogeneic HSCT recipient or a stem cell or donor lymphocyte infusion donor (not recorded which). It is not recorded whose cells these are; they may come from a transplant donor. CDR3s include the opening cysteine and the closing phenylalanine or tryptophan. A D gene is named only where the DNA matches it firmly. Expanded clones get a size class; other rows say once, few or many, or leave the size out.

TRBV5-1	TRBJ2-6	.	.	CASSPQGLRGSGANVLTF	TGCGCCAGCAGCCCCCAAGGATTGAGGGGCTCTGGGGCCAACGTCCTGACTTTC
TRBV7-3	TRBJ1-2	.	.	CASSARSHYGYTF	TGTGCCAGCAGCGCCAGGAGTCACTATGGCTACACCTTC
TRBV4-3	TRBJ1-2	.	few	CASSQDKPFGYTF	TGCGCCAGCAGCCAAGATAAACCCTTTGGCTACACCTTC
TRBV12-5	TRBJ2-1	.	.	CASGRNFNEQFF	TGTGCTAGTGGCCGTAACTTCAATGAGCAGTTCTTC
TRBV6-5	TRBJ1-3	.	few	CASSYSRAPGPIGNTIYF	TGTGCCAGCAGTTACTCCCGGGCCCCCGGCCCCATCGGAAACACCATATATTTT
TRBV18	TRBJ2-7	TRBD1	few	CASSPKGTGLYEQYF	TGTGCCAGCTCACCAAAAGGGACAGGGCTCTACGAGCAGTACTTC
TRBV9	TRBJ2-5	.	few	CASSPPGGFGETQYF	TGTGCCAGCAGCCCACCCGGTGGTTTTGGAGAGACCCAGTACTTC
TRBV5-1	TRBJ2-3	.	.	CASSPRPGGTDTQYF	TGCGCCAGCAGCCCTCGACCAGGCGGCACAGATACGCAGTATTTT
TRBV9	TRBJ1-5	.	few	CASSVGTERSSVNQPQHF	TGTGCCAGCAGCGTAGGGACAGAGAGGTCCTCCGTTAATCAGCCCCAGCATTTT
TRBV20-1	TRBJ1-1	.	.	CSARGTARNTEAFF	TGCAGTGCTCGTGGGACCGCGAGGAACACTGAAGCTTTCTTT
TRBV20-1	TRBJ2-1	.	few	CSAENRDADYNEQFF	TGCAGTGCCGAAAACCGGGACGCGGATTACAATGAGCAGTTCTTC
TRBV7-8	TRBJ2-2	TRBD2	.	CASSLLPGLGATGELFF	TGTGCCAGCAGCTTACTTCCGGGACTAGGGGCCACCGGGGAGCTGTTTTTT
TRBV7-8	TRBJ1-6	.	few	CASTDGSYNSPLHF	TGTGCCAGCACCGACGGCTCCTATAATTCACCCCTCCACTTT
TRBV25-1	TRBJ1-3	.	few	CASSEPGPKNTIYF	TGTGCCAGCAGTGAACCCGGACCCAAAAACACCATATATTTT
TRBV7-9	TRBJ1-3	.	few	CASSLGGRLGTIYF	TGTGCCAGCAGCTTAGGTGGCAGGCTAGGCACCATATATTTT
TRBV11-2	TRBJ2-7	TRBD1	many	CASSARQGSYEQYF	TGTGCCAGCAGCGCCCGACAGGGCTCCTACGAGCAGTACTTC
TRBV20-1	TRBJ2-6	.	.	CSARGRSPGANVLTF	TGCAGTGCAAGAGGACGGTCGCCGGGGGCCAACGTCCTGACTTTC
TRBV4-3	TRBJ1-2	TRBD1	.	CASSQTTGLGGYTF	TGCGCCAGCAGCCAAACGACAGGGCTGGGTGGCTACACCTTC
TRBV30	TRBJ1-1	.	many	CAWSGQLNTEAFF	TGTGCCTGGAGTGGACAGCTGAACACTGAAGCTTTCTTT
TRBV12-3/TRBV12-4	TRBJ1-2	.	.	CASSQGHLYGYTF	TGTGCCAGCAGCCAGGGACATCTCTATGGCTACACCTTC
TRBV3-1	TRBJ2-1	TRBD2	.	CASSQDPRTSGSPLLF	TGTGCCAGCAGCCAAGATCCCAGGACTAGCGGGTCCCCCCTGCTCTTC
TRBV4-2	TRBJ2-5	.	few	CASSQDPVGGTQYF	TGTGCCAGCAGCCAAGATCCGGTGGGTGGGACCCAGTACTTC
TRBV5-1	TRBJ1-1	.	.	CASSLTGFNTEAFF	TGCGCCAGCAGCCTCACAGGTTTCAACACTGAAGCTTTCTTT
TRBV6-1	TRBJ2-7	TRBD2	.	CASSTYGGRYEQYF	TGTGCCAGCAGTACCTACGGGGGGAGATACGAGCAGTACTTC